This is a list of T cell receptor beta chains from one sample in a study of cytomegalovirus exposure and HLA in healthy donors. Generated by immunoSEQ multiplex PCR, the TCRdb table keeps only in-frame clones and is missing some. The table includes approximately 150,000 clones, more than 60% detected once. The sample consisted of PBMCs. These receptor sequences come from a human donor in good health. CDR3s include the opening cysteine and the closing phenylalanine or tryptophan. A D gene is named only where the DNA matches it firmly. Expanded clones get a size class; other rows say once, few or many, or leave the size out.

J gene	clone size	D gene	V gene	CDR3 DNA	CDR3 protein
TRBJ1-1	.	TRBD1	TRBV18	TGTGCCAGCTCACCACCGAGGGGGCAACATACTGAAGCTTTCTTT	CASSPPRGQHTEAFF
TRBJ2-1	few	.	TRBV5-6	TGTGCCAGCAGCTTGGGTAGGGGCGAGCAGTTCTTC	CASSLGRGEQFF
TRBJ2-1	.	TRBD2	TRBV6-6	TGTGCCAGCAGTTACTCCCCTGGCGGGGGGAAAGGTGAGCAGTTCTTC	CASSYSPGGGKGEQFF
TRBJ2-3	once	TRBD2	TRBV2	TGTGCCAGCAGTGGGACTAGCGGGGGCCTTACAGATACGCAGTATTTT	CASSGTSGGLTDTQYF
TRBJ1-5	.	.	TRBV4-2	TGTGCCAGCAGCCAAGGGCAAGATCAGCCCCAGCATTTT	CASSQGQDQPQHF
TRBJ1-2	few	.	TRBV19	TGTGCCAGTAGTACCCCGGGGGGTATCGACTATGGCTACACCTTC	CASSTPGGIDYGYTF
TRBJ2-7	.	TRBD1	TRBV5-4	TGTGCCAGCAGGGACTCCCGGGACAGCCCCTACGAGCAGTACTTC	CASRDSRDSPYEQYF
TRBJ1-1	.	.	TRBV5-8	TGTGCCAGCAGCTTGAGTGCGGGAGGCGGCGTGAACACTGAAGCTTTCTTT	CASSLSAGGGVNTEAFF
TRBJ1-1	.	TRBD1	TRBV11-2	TGTGCCAGCAGAGGAATCAGGGGGCCGAACACTGAAGCTTTCTTT	CASRGIRGPNTEAFF
TRBJ2-3	.	.	TRBV14	TGTGCCAGCAGCCAAGAGTTTGGGGAGAGAACAGATACGCAGTATTTT	CASSQEFGERTDTQYF
TRBJ1-2	.	TRBD1	TRBV19	TGTGCCAGTAGTATTCAGGGGGCAGGCTATGGCTACACCTTC	CASSIQGAGYGYTF
TRBJ2-5	.	.	TRBV2	TGTGCCAGCAGCAGGGTGGCGCGCCAAGAGACCCAGTACTTC	CASSRVARQETQYF
TRBJ2-3	.	.	TRBV30	TGTGCCTGGAGTGTTGCAGGCGCTAGCACAGATACGCAGTATTTT	CAWSVAGASTDTQYF
TRBJ2-3	few	.	TRBV7-6	TGTGCCAGCAGCCCCCACGAGGCTTTGGCAGATACGCAGTATTTT	CASSPHEALADTQYF
TRBJ2-3	.	TRBD2	TRBV11-3	TGTGCCAGCAGCTTAGATCCGAGACTAGCGGGGGCTAGCACAGATACGCAGTATTTT	CASSLDPRLAGASTDTQYF
TRBJ1-1	.	.	TRBV21-1	TGTGCCAGCAGCAAAGCGGGGCCCACTGAAGCTTTCTTT	CASSKAGPTEAFF
TRBJ2-2	.	TRBD2	TRBV27	TGTGCCAGCAGTTTTAAAGCGGGGGGGCCGGTCACCGGGGAGCTGTTTTTT	CASSFKAGGPVTGELFF
TRBJ1-5	.	.	TRBV5-1	TGCGCCAGCAGCAGAACAGGGAGACAGCCCCAGCATTTT	CASSRTGRQPQHF
TRBJ2-2	.	.	TRBV4-1	TGCGCCAGCAGCCAACGTACCCCAGGGTCCCTGAACACCGGGGAGCTGTTTTTT	CASSQRTPGSLNTGELFF
TRBJ2-1	.	.	TRBV7-3	TGTGCCAGCAGCCCCCCTGGCGGGCACAATGAGCAGTTCTTC	CASSPPGGHNEQFF
TRBJ2-2	few	TRBD1	TRBV29-1	TGCAGCGTCCCCGGGACAGGCACCGGGGAGCTGTTTTTT	CSVPGTGTGELFF
TRBJ1-1	once	.	TRBV5-1	TGCGCCAGCAGCCCGATGACAGCACCGAACACTGAAGCTTTCTTT	CASSPMTAPNTEAFF
TRBJ1-4	few	TRBD1	TRBV5-1	TGCGCCAGCAGCTTGGGGACAGGGAATGAAAAACTGTTTTTT	CASSLGTGNEKLFF
TRBJ1-2	.	TRBD1	TRBV19	TGTGCCAGTACCTCAGGACAGGCACAGCATCAAAACTATGGCTACACCTTC	CASTSGQAQHQNYGYTF
TRBJ2-7	.	.	TRBV4-3	TGCGCCAGCAGCCCTACTCTGTCCAACGAGCAGTACTTC	CASSPTLSNEQYF
TRBJ2-7	few	.	TRBV5-6	TGTGCCAGCAGCTTGAGGGGCGAGGACGAGCAGTACTTC	CASSLRGEDEQYF
TRBJ2-1	.	.	TRBV7-3	TGTGCCAGCAGCTCCCGGGACTACAATGAGCAGTTCTTC	CASSSRDYNEQFF
TRBJ1-5	.	.	TRBV5-5	TGTGCCAGCAGCTTGGTCTACAGGGTAAGCAATCAGCCCCAGCATTTT	CASSLVYRVSNQPQHF
TRBJ2-7	few	.	TRBV6-5	TGTGCCAGCAGTCCCCGGACAGAGTACGAGCAGTACTTC	CASSPRTEYEQYF
TRBJ2-1	.	TRBD2	TRBV7-9	TGTGCCAGCAGCTCTAGCGGGGGATACAATGAGCAGTTCTTC	CASSSSGGYNEQFF
TRBJ1-2	.	TRBD1	TRBV7-9	TGTGCCAGCAGCTTATCCCCGGACAGGGGGCAGCGAGGCTACACCTTC	CASSLSPDRGQRGYTF
TRBJ1-5	.	TRBD1	TRBV29-1	TGCAGCGTTGAAGTGACAGGGGAAAGCAATCAGCCCCAGCATTTT	CSVEVTGESNQPQHF
TRBJ1-5	few	TRBD1	TRBV6-5	TGTGCCACAATAACGTCGGCAGGGGGGCAGCCCCAGCATTTT	CATITSAGGQPQHF
TRBJ2-2	few	.	TRBV19	TGTGCCAGTAGTATAGAAGGGGTAGGGACCGGGGAGCTGTTTTTT	CASSIEGVGTGELFF
TRBJ1-6	.	.	TRBV10-1	TGCGCCAGCAGTGTGCTCCAGACAGCCTATAATTCACCCCTCCACTTT	CASSVLQTAYNSPLHF
TRBJ1-2	.	TRBD1	TRBV7-9	TGTGCCAGCAGCTTAGGACAGGGGAACTATGGCTACACCTTC	CASSLGQGNYGYTF
TRBJ2-7	few	TRBD2	TRBV6-5	TGTGCCAGCAGTTACTCTCGCGGGAGTAATGGCGAGCAGTACTTC	CASSYSRGSNGEQYF
TRBJ2-1	few	TRBD2	TRBV4-3	TGCGCCAGCAGCCGGGGACTAGCGGGCTACAATGAGCAGTTCTTC	CASSRGLAGYNEQFF
TRBJ2-7	few	.	TRBV4-1	TGCGCCAGCAGCCAAGAGGTCAGCTCCTACGAGCAGTACTTC	CASSQEVSSYEQYF
TRBJ1-2	.	.	TRBV7-2	TGTGCCAGCAGCCCTCCGGGGTATGGCTACACCTTC	CASSPPGYGYTF